One sample yielded the 20 T cell receptor beta chains listed below, sequenced in a study of T-cell reconstitution after alpha-beta-depleted transplantation in children. A library of TCRbeta sequences, prepared with unique molecular identifiers, was generated. TCRdb re-derived calls from the PCR reads in MiXCR, one entry per CDR3 protein. This table has a few hundred thousand distinct CDR3 sequences, 10% to 15% appearing once. This specimen was PBMCs, mostly from graft donor cells, taken 360 days after TCRalphabeta/CD19-depleted stem cell transplant. All receptors derive from a male patient younger than 18 who had a stem cell transplant for acute myeloid leukemia, so the T cells may come from the graft donor.

This CDR3 reads CAWRSWGGSDEQYF. DNA of the CDR3: TGTGCCTGGAGGTCTTGGGGGGGATCAGACGAGCAGTACTTC. The chain couples TRBV30 to TRBJ2-7; 7 nucleotides agree with TRBD2. This CDR3 is 14 amino acids long. Trimming at V came to 3 bases and at J to 5 bases, leaving 10 bases not matched to a gene. The V gene's germline CDR1 is GTSNPN and CDR2 SVGIG (reference sequence).

V gene TRBV29-1 combines with J gene TRBJ2-2; D is uncertain. The ends were cut back, 5 bases at V and 6 bases at J, with 7 bases in the middle. The CDR3 consists of 11 residues. The germline gives CDR1 SQVTM, CDR2 ANQGSEA. CDR3 DNA: TGCAGCGTTAGGTTGTCCGGGGAGCTGTTTTTT. Translated, it gives CSVRLSGELFF.

J is TRBJ2-7 and V is TRBV19; D gene unclear. The length of the CDR3 is 14 residues. The V end was cut by 0 bases, the J end by 0 bases, with 6 bases between. Per the germline V gene, CDR1 is LNHDA and CDR2 is SQIVND (reference sequence). The CDR3 spells CASSIDTLSYEQYF. CDR3 DNA: TGTGCCAGTAGTATAGACACCCTCTCCTACGAGCAGTACTTC.

There are a few counts of this clonotype. V gene TRBV11-1 combines with J gene TRBJ2-1; 15 nucleotides agree with TRBD2. The CDR3 has 18 amino acids. V lost 1 base, J lost 6 bases, and 7 bases stayed unmatched. Germline V gene sequence: CDR1 SGHAT, CDR2 FQDESV (reference sequence). CDR3 in DNA: TGTGCCAGCAGCTTAGGGACTAGCGGGAGGGCCACTATCAATGAGCAGTTCTTC. Protein product: CASSLGTSGRATINEQFF.

In its sample, this clonotype was seen a few times. The genes are TRBV5-1 and TRBJ2-3; 11 bases fit TRBD2. The CDR3 extends over 21 amino acids. Trimming removed 4 bases from V and 2 bases from J; junction bases left unmatched: 21. Germline V gene lookup returns CDR1 SGHRS and CDR2 YFSETQ. The CDR3 sequence: CASSPAGKGPGLAGITDTQYF. The CDR3 DNA follows: TGCGCCAGCAGCCCCGCGGGCAAAGGACCCGGACTAGCGGGCATCACAGATACGCAGTATTTT.

This clonotype was seen more than once but under ten times. The V and J genes are TRBV9 and TRBJ2-5; TRBD2 might be the D (6 bases). The germline V gene encodes CDR1 SGDLS and CDR2 YYNGEE. CDR3 length: 15 amino acids. V was trimmed by 6 bases and J by 4 bases, leaving 19 bases between them. CDR3: CASNGAGTEGETQYF. Here the CDR3 DNA reads TGTGCCAGCAACGGAGCAGGGACTGAGGGAGAGACCCAGTACTTC. Filled out from reference TRBV9 and TRBJ2-5, the complete variable domain reads DSGVTQTPKHLITATGQRVTLRCSPRSGDLSVYWYQQSLDQGLQFLIQYYNGEERAKGNILERFSAQQFPDLHSELNLSSLELGDSALYFCASNGAGTEGETQYFGPGTRLLVL.

This clonotype appeared once. V is TRBV27 and J is TRBJ2-7, with D tentatively TRBD2 (6 bases). The CDR3 length is 14 residues. The V and J ends lost 4 bases and 3 bases respectively, with 13 bases between them. Germline-derived CDR1 and CDR2 are MNHEY and SMNVEV (reference sequence). This CDR3 is CASSSPGLLYEQYF. The CDR3 region has the DNA TGTGCCAGCAGTTCACCCGGACTACTCTACGAGCAGTACTTC.

This rearrangement joins TRBV30 to TRBJ2-7, with a tentative D call TRBD1 (5 bases). This CDR3 has 15 amino acids. V was cut by 3 bases and J by 0 bases, with 15 bases left in between. Looked up from germline, CDR1 is GTSNPN and CDR2 is SVGIG (reference sequence). In nucleotides, the CDR3 is TGTGCCTGGAGGAATCCGACAGAGACCTCCTACGAGCAGTACTTC. This encodes CAWRNPTETSYEQYF.

This clonotype appeared many times. V and J are TRBV12-3 or TRBV12-4 and TRBJ2-2, with D unclear. Trimming cost V 3 bases and J 7 bases, with 6 bases left between them. The CDR3 totals 12 residues. The chain's CDR3 is CASSLAVGELFF. CDR3 coding DNA: TGTGCCAGCAGTTTGGCGGTCGGGGAGCTGTTTTTT.

This clonotype was counted between two and nine times. This chain connects TRBV2 to TRBJ2-3; 7 bases are a match to TRBD2. The V gene's germline CDR1 is SNHLY and CDR2 FYNNEI. V was pared by 8 bases and J by 8 bases, with 4 bases of the junction left unmatched. This CDR3 comprises 11 residues. The CDR3 DNA follows: TGTGCCAGCCGTTGGGGGGGTACGCAGTATTTT. Residues: CASRWGGTQYF. Drawing the rest from reference TRBV2 and TRBJ2-3, the complete variable domain is EPEVTQTPSHQVTQMGQEVILRCVPISNHLYFYWYRQILGQKVEFLVSFYNNEISEKSEIFDDQFSVERPDGSNFTLKIRSTKLEDSAMYFCASRWGGTQYFGPGTRLTVL.

Ten or more counts support this clonotype. The V gene is TRBV7-2, the J gene TRBJ2-7, with D uncertain. The CDR3 contains 13 residues. Trimming removed 7 bases from V and 2 bases from J, with 12 bases in between. The germline V gene has CDR1 SGHTA and CDR2 FQGNSA. In DNA, the CDR3 is TGTGCCAGCACCCTAGGCGCAACCTACGAGCAGTACTTC. Its protein product is CASTLGATYEQYF.

This clonotype was observed a handful of times. The V gene is TRBV20-1, the J gene TRBJ2-7; 10 bases are shared with TRBD1. The CDR3 has 13 residues. The V segment lost 7 bases and the J segment 5 bases; nucleotides outside the gene matches: 8. The V gene's germline CDR1 is DFQATT and CDR2 SNEGSKA (reference sequence). CDR3 loop: CSGATGGVDEQYF. The CDR3 nucleotides read TGCAGTGGCGCGACAGGGGGCGTGGACGAGCAGTACTTC.

The rearrangement links TRBV12-3 or TRBV12-4 to TRBJ2-7, with 7 bases that match TRBD2. The CDR3 is 15 residues long. V was pared by 2 bases and J by 2 bases, with 6 bases of the junction left unmatched. The CDR3 DNA sequence: TGTGCCAGCAGTTTATACGGGAGCGGGACCTACGAGCAGTACTTC. Residues: CASSLYGSGTYEQYF.

Ten or more counts support this clonotype. The V call is TRBV7-2, the J call TRBJ2-3; 8 bases map to TRBD2. The V and J ends lost 2 bases and 11 bases, in that order; junction bases with no gene match: 9. In germline, CDR1 is SGHTA, CDR2 FQGNSA. The CDR3 runs to 14 residues. The CDR3 bases are TGTGCCAGCAGCTTACTTCGAACGGGAGGGATGCAGTATTTT. It yields the protein CASSLLRTGGMQYF.

V gene TRBV28 combines with J gene TRBJ1-5; 7 nucleotides agree with TRBD1. V was clipped by 6 bases and J by 3 bases; unmatched bases: 11. The CDR3 is 16 residues long. Germline CDR1 is MDHEN and CDR2 is SYDVKM. The CDR3 sequence is CASSPRQGVINQPQHF. The CDR3 DNA sequence: TGTGCCAGCAGCCCCCGACAGGGAGTCATCAATCAGCCCCAGCATTTT.

This chain uses TRBV20-1 with TRBJ2-5, with a weak D call TRBD1 (5 bases). Germline lookup yields CDR1 DFQATT and CDR2 SNEGSKA (reference sequence). The V and J ends lost 3 bases and 1 base respectively, with 12 bases between them. The CDR3 spans 14 residues. CDR3 coding DNA: TGCAGTGCTAGCAGACAGCAAGTCCAAGAGACCCAGTACTTC. Its protein is CSASRQQVQETQYF.

This clonotype is a singleton in its sample. At one end, the junction sequence differs from germline, possibly due to a read error. This chain uses TRBV20-1 with TRBJ2-4; 13 bases match TRBD2. Germline CDR1 reads DFQATT; CDR2 reads SNEGSKA (reference sequence). The CDR3 is 18 amino acids. DNA of the CDR3: TGCTGTGCGGACGGTGGACTAGCGGGAGTTGGGGCCAAAAACATTCAGTACTTC. Protein sequence: CCADGGLAGVGAKNIQYF.

This clonotype appeared a few times. The chain couples TRBV19 to TRBJ2-7, with 8 bases lining up with TRBD2. From germline, CDR1 is LNHDA and CDR2 SQIVND (reference sequence). The CDR3 is made up of 14 amino acids. After removal of 1 base from V and 7 bases from J, the junction contained 6 bases not matched to a gene. The CDR3 sequence: CASSIAGGPREQYF. DNA for the CDR3: TGTGCCAGTAGTATAGCGGGAGGGCCCAGAGAGCAGTACTTC.

This clonotype turned up a few times. The V gene is TRBV7-8, the J gene TRBJ2-7; D uncertain. In germline, CDR1 is SGHVS, CDR2 FQNEAQ. The V end lost 4 bases, the J end lost 1 base, and 14 bases lay between the germline ends. The CDR3 length is 15 residues. The CDR3 region is CASSSLRGSSYEQYF. CDR3 nucleotide sequence: TGTGCCAGCAGCTCGCTCCGTGGGTCATCCTACGAGCAGTACTTC.

This clonotype was seen ten or more times. V usage is TRBV18 and J usage is TRBJ2-1, with 8 bases identical to TRBD2. V was clipped by 6 bases and J by 4 bases; unmatched bases: 14. CDR3 length equals 17 residues. In germline, CDR1 is KGHSH, CDR2 LQKENI. This chain's CDR3 is CASSQLSAGVQYNEQFF. DNA of the CDR3: TGTGCCAGCTCGCAATTGTCAGCGGGAGTTCAATACAATGAGCAGTTCTTC.